This T cell receptor (beta chain) stems from a study of cytomegalovirus exposure and HLA in healthy donors. Study-wide background: Among the 400 or so donors who were genotyped, around 77% fell in the genetic ancestry cluster that is associated with self-reported Caucasian donors.

The CDR3 is 14 residues long. Trimming cost V 1 base and J 5 bases, with 11 bases left between them. Germline V gives CDR1 MDHEN, CDR2 SYDVKM. PCR primers comprised 60 Vbeta and 13 Jbeta primers. Clones were sequenced by immunoSEQ multiplex PCR, and TCRdb holds only the in-frame ones, with some missing. Here the sample spans under 150,000 clones, 82% being singletons. This clone was found once. Its target is not known. The study's findings and limits: CMV serostatus was the only recorded immune exposure for donors. It was reported in a later analysis that an Asian-associated ancestry cluster showed fewer N-insertions than the roughly 660-donor mean. Several V segments, TRBV6-2 and TRBV6-3 among them, could not be told apart and were dropped.

The sample was PBMCs. The chain links TRBV28 to TRBJ1-1, with a possible D match to TRBD1 (5 bases). The TCR comes from a woman between 18 and 30 years old in good health and CMV-seronegative. CDR3 DNA: TGTGCCAGCAGTTTATCAGGGCGTAGGACTGAAGCTTTCTTT. Protein product: CASSLSGRRTEAFF.